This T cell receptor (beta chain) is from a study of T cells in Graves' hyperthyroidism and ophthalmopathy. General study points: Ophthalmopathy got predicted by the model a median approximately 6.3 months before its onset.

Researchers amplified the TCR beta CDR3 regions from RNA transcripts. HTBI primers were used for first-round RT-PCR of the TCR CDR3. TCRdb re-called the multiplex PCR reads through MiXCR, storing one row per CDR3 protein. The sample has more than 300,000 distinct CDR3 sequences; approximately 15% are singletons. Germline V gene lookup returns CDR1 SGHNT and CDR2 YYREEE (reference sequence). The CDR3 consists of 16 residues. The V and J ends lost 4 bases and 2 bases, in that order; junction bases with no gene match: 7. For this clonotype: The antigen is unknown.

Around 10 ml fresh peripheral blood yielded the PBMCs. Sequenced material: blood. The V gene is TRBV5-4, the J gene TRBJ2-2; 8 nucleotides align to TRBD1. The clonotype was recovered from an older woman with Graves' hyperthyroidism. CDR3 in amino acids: CASSHGTGLNTGELFF. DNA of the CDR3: TGTGCCAGCAGCCACGGGACAGGCCTCAACACCGGGGAGCTGTTTTTT.